Sequencing of this T cell receptor beta chain was carried out in a study of cytomegalovirus exposure and HLA in healthy donors. A multiplex PCR was run with 60 Vbeta primers and 13 Jbeta primers. As handled by the study authors: Tens of millions of unique TCR beta chains, roughly 11 million of them shared, were counted by a later analysis. Clones were read by immunoSEQ multiplex PCR, and TCRdb kept only the in-frame ones, dropping some. That table is the source of V, J and clone size, and D and trimming were worked out from the DNA. The sample yields approximately 110,000 clones, under 85% seen once. Those who donated were healthy bone marrow donors. A note on this clone: The antigen remains unidentified.

The study's findings and limits: Using the classifier, cytomegalovirus status was reportedly diagnosed with high specificity and sensitivity. A cluster of highly shared sequence variants was likely a sequencing artifact.

The receptor was derived from a woman in her forties or fifties in good health and CMV-seropositive. Sequencing was performed on PBMCs.

CDR3 in DNA: TGTGCCATCAGTGAACAGGGGAATGGCTACACCTTC. Translating it yields CAISEQGNGYTF. This chain joins TRBV10-3 and TRBJ1-2, with 7 bases matching TRBD1. Unmatched junction bases numbered 1, after V lost 3 bases and J lost 6 bases. Germline V gives CDR1 ENHRY, CDR2 SYGVKD. This CDR3 contains 12 residues.